The present TCR beta chain was sequenced within a study of PD-1 blockade in classical Hodgkin lymphoma. Overall study: Patients were infused with nivolumab 3 mg/kg every 2 weeks. Study results and limitations: The origin of the repertoire differences remains undefined, with disease activity or prior therapy as possible causes. Relative to healthy donors, newly diagnosed patients reportedly had lower baseline TCR diversity, which was reported as lower still in relapsed/refractory patients. Individuals initiating nivolumab under 1 year after ASCT were excluded.

TCRdb's table, derived via immunoSEQ multiplex PCR, lists solely in-frame clones and lacks some. Here the sample spans 90,000 to 130,000 clones, 80% to 90% being singletons. For this clone: Its matching antigen is unknown.

After autologous stem cell transplantation all patients relapsed, and prior brentuximab vedotin exposure differed between cohorts. The clonotype was recovered from a human donor with classical Hodgkin lymphoma. Sequenced here: peripheral blood mononuclear cells (PBMCs), sampled before the second cycle of nivolumab.

CDR3 bases: TGTGCCAGTAGGGGGACAGCCAGTAATGAAAAACTGTTTTTT. It codes for CASRGTASNEKLFF. V is TRBV19 and J is TRBJ1-4, with 7 bases identical to TRBD1. Germline-derived CDR1 and CDR2 are LNHDA and SQIVND (reference sequence). This CDR3 spans 14 amino acids. Germline trimming cut 6 bases from V and 4 bases from J; bases unmatched to any gene: 5.